Sequencing of this TCR beta chain was carried out in a study of glioma-infiltrating T cells after dendritic cell vaccination. Study summary: Autologous tumor lysate-pulsed dendritic cell vaccination was given between the early 2000s and the early 2010s.

Only in-frame clones appear in the TCRdb table, and some are missing; sequencing was by immunoSEQ multiplex PCR. The data contain about 49,000 clones, about 85% of them singletons. This receptor was obtained from a human donor with glioblastoma. Sequencing used blood, obtained before dendritic cell vaccination.

The DNA for the CDR3 is TGCAGCGTTGAAGGCCAGGGTAACACAGATACGCAGTATTTT. Residues: CSVEGQGNTDTQYF. This chain joins TRBV29-1 and TRBJ2-3; D is possibly TRBD1 (5 bases). Trimming took off 1 base at V and 2 bases at J, with 10 bases between the two ends. This CDR3 has 14 amino acids. Germline V gene sequence: CDR1 SQVTM, CDR2 ANQGSEA.